A single sample is the source of the 26 T cell receptor beta chains below, sequenced in a study of T-cell reconstitution after alpha-beta-depleted transplantation in children. Library preparation (for TCRbeta) was performed with unique molecular identifiers. TCRdb processed the PCR reads anew with MiXCR; each CDR3 protein has one entry. The sample includes around 140,000 distinct CDR3 sequences, about 9% of them seen just once. The sequences come from PBMCs, mostly from graft donor cells, collected 180 days after TCRalphabeta/CD19-depleted stem cell transplant. These receptors were taken from a female patient between 2 and 15 years old who had a stem cell transplant for congenital amegakaryocytic thrombocytopenia, so the T cells may come from the graft donor.

This clonotype has ten or more counts. This sequence joins TRBV10-3 and TRBJ1-2, with unresolved D. Trimming stripped 4 bases from V and 4 bases from J, with 4 bases between. Germline values: CDR1 ENHRY, CDR2 SYGVKD. This CDR3 has 11 residues. The DNA of the CDR3 is TGTGCCATCAGTGGGGGCTATGGCTACACCTTC. It yields the protein CAISGGYGYTF.

In this sample, this clonotype turned up a few times. The rearrangement links TRBV12-3 or TRBV12-4 to TRBJ1-6, with D tentatively TRBD1 (5 bases). Trimming removed 3 bases from V and 9 bases from J, with 12 bases in between. The CDR3 consists of 14 residues. The CDR3 nucleotides are TGTGCCAGCAGTTTGGTCCAGGGAAGTTCACCCCTCCACTTT. It is translated as CASSLVQGSSPLHF.

This clonotype was observed a few times. This chain connects TRBV4-1 to TRBJ2-5, with 10 bases aligning to TRBD2. V was clipped by 0 bases and J by 4 bases; unmatched bases: 11. This CDR3 spans 18 amino acids. Germline-derived CDR1 and CDR2 are MGHRA and YSYEKL. The CDR3 sequence: CASSQESSGSGPSETQYF. CDR3 nucleotides: TGCGCCAGCAGCCAAGAGTCTAGCGGGAGTGGCCCTTCAGAGACCCAGTACTTC.

This clonotype was seen repeatedly, ten times or more. This chain's CDR3 is CASSVAATRLATNQETQYF. In nucleotides, the CDR3 is TGTGCCAGCAGCGTAGCCGCCACCAGACTAGCGACAAACCAAGAGACCCAGTACTTC. The chain employs TRBV9 and TRBJ2-5; 8 nucleotides line up with TRBD2. The CDR3 spans 19 residues. V shed 0 bases, J shed 0 bases, and the junction held 13 bases outside the gene matches. Germline CDR1 reads SGDLS; CDR2 reads YYNGEE.

This rearrangement joins TRBV6-2 or TRBV6-3 to TRBJ2-1; perhaps TRBD2 as D (5 bases). CDR3 length: 13 residues. Trimming removed 7 bases from V and 8 bases from J, with 15 bases in between. The germline V gene encodes CDR1 MNHEY and CDR2 SVGEGT. CDR3 amino acids: CASKKLVADEQFF. The CDR3 DNA is TGTGCCAGCAAGAAACTAGTCGCGGATGAGCAGTTCTTC.

This chain links TRBV5-1 with TRBJ2-3; TRBD2 agrees at 7 bases. The ends lost 10 bases at V and 4 bases at J; junction bases unmatched: 6. CDR3 length equals 12 residues. In germline, CDR1 is SGHRS, CDR2 YFSETQ. CDR3 region: CASGGSADTQYF. CDR3 DNA sequence: TGCGCCTCCGGGGGGAGTGCAGATACGCAGTATTTT.

This clonotype was detected many times. This sequence joins TRBV5-4 and TRBJ2-2, with D unclear. The CDR3 runs to 14 residues. V was trimmed by 5 bases and J by 3 bases, leaving 11 bases between them. Germline V gene lookup returns CDR1 SGHNT and CDR2 YYREEE (reference sequence). CDR3 sequence (DNA): TGTGCCAGCAGTTCTAATCTAGACACCGGGGAGCTGTTTTTT. This codes for CASSSNLDTGELFF.

The chain links TRBV12-3 or TRBV12-4 to TRBJ1-2, with TRBD1 as a possible D gene (5 bases). V was trimmed by 6 bases and J by 4 bases, leaving 9 bases between them. This CDR3 spans 12 amino acids. The CDR3 DNA is TGTGCCAGCAGCCAGACAGCCTATGGCTACACCTTC. It specifies CASSQTAYGYTF.

The genes are TRBV4-2 and TRBJ2-7; D possibly corresponds to TRBD1 (5 bases). With 0 bases removed from V and 3 bases from J, the gap between germline ends came to 15 bases. This CDR3 is 16 amino acids long. Germline-derived CDR1 and CDR2 are LGHNA and YNFKEQ. CDR3 in amino acids: CASSQDASRGGYEQYF. Written as DNA, the CDR3 is TGTGCCAGCAGCCAAGATGCGAGTAGGGGTGGCTACGAGCAGTACTTC.

This chain links TRBV10-1 with TRBJ2-5; 9 nucleotides match TRBD1. V dropped 6 bases and J dropped 3; count of bases not matched to a gene: 5. Germline values: CDR1 WNHNN, CDR2 SYGVQD (reference sequence). There are 14 residues in the CDR3. The CDR3 region has the DNA TGCGCCAGCAGCCCTGACAGGGGGAAAGAGACCCAGTACTTC. Amino acids: CASSPDRGKETQYF.

This clonotype was recorded at least ten times. V usage is TRBV29-1 and J usage is TRBJ2-7, with D perhaps matching TRBD1 or TRBD2 (5 bases each). Germline V gene lookup returns CDR1 SQVTM and CDR2 ANQGSEA. V was cut by 3 bases and J by 0 bases, with 9 bases left in between. CDR3 length: 13 residues. CDR3 coding DNA: TGCAGCGTTGATTCAGGGAGCTCCTACGAGCAGTACTTC. As protein: CSVDSGSSYEQYF.

This clonotype showed up many times. The chain uses TRBV27 and TRBJ2-3; D remains unclear. The CDR3 extends over 14 amino acids. Germline CDR1 and CDR2: MNHEY and SMNVEV (reference sequence). The V and J ends lost 2 bases and 1 base respectively, with 7 bases between them. The DNA for the CDR3 is TGTGCCAGCAGTTTACCCCCTCGCACAGATACGCAGTATTTT. It yields the protein CASSLPPRTDTQYF.

This chain connects TRBV14 to TRBJ2-7; TRBD2 might be the D (6 bases). Trimming cost V 8 bases and J 1 base, with 15 bases left between them. The germline V gene encodes CDR1 SGHDN and CDR2 FVKESK. The CDR3 consists of 14 residues. This CDR3 reads CASGRRLGSYEQYF. The CDR3 DNA reads TGTGCCAGCGGCCGCCGACTAGGGTCCTACGAGCAGTACTTC.

This clonotype was counted many times. The chain is built from TRBV5-8 and TRBJ2-1; TRBD2 aligns across 8 bases. J gave up 3 bases and V 2 bases, and 4 bases lay outside the gene matches. CDR1 is SGHTS and CDR2 is YDEGEE in the germline V gene. The CDR3 has 15 amino acids. CDR3 region: CASSLLAAFYNEQFF. For the CDR3, the DNA is TGTGCCAGCAGCTTACTAGCGGCCTTCTACAATGAGCAGTTCTTC.

At least ten counts were recorded for this clonotype. The V and J genes are TRBV7-2 and TRBJ1-3, with D possibly TRBD1 on 5 matching bases. V was cut by 5 bases and J by 3 bases, with 11 bases left in between. Per germline, CDR1 SGHTA and CDR2 FQGNSA. The CDR3 is 14 amino acids. The DNA for the CDR3 is TGTGCCAGCAGCGGGAGGGGTTTTGGAAACACCATATATTTT. It is translated as CASSGRGFGNTIYF.

This clonotype was observed at least ten times. The V and J genes are TRBV20-1 and TRBJ2-3; TRBD1 or TRBD2 may be the D gene (5 bases each). Trimming removed 3 bases at V and 5 bases at J, with 15 bases between. The CDR3 has 14 amino acids. Germline CDR1 and CDR2: DFQATT and SNEGSKA (reference sequence). The CDR3 sequence is CSARPGPHGDTQYF. The CDR3, as DNA: TGCAGTGCTAGGCCGGGACCACACGGAGATACGCAGTATTTT.

This clonotype has a count of ten or more. The J gene is TRBJ2-1, the V gene TRBV12-3 or TRBV12-4, with TRBD2 matching 7 bases. This CDR3 comprises 12 residues. V lost 4 bases, J lost 9 bases, and 3 bases stayed unmatched. The DNA for the CDR3 is TGTGCCAGCAGTTCACTAGCGATTGAGCAGTTCTTC. It specifies CASSSLAIEQFF.

This clonotype was counted between two and nine times. The V gene is TRBV19, the J gene TRBJ2-7, with D tentatively TRBD1 (6 bases). V lost 4 bases and J lost 2, with 15 bases in between. The CDR3 runs 15 residues. Germline CDR1 is LNHDA and CDR2 is SQIVND (reference sequence). CDR3 DNA: TGTGCCAGTAGTAAACCCACCGGGACAACCTACGAGCAGTACTTC. It is translated as CASSKPTGTTYEQYF.

This clonotype was seen repeatedly, ten times or more. The gene calls are TRBV15 and TRBJ1-3; D not certain. V gave up 1 base and J gave up 0 bases, with 4 bases separating them. CDR1 is LNHNV and CDR2 is YYDKDF in the germline V gene (reference sequence). The CDR3 length is 14 residues. The CDR3 protein is CATSRVPSGNTIYF. The CDR3 nucleotides are TGTGCCACCAGCAGAGTACCCTCTGGAAACACCATATATTTT.

This clonotype was counted ten times or more. The V gene is TRBV28, the J gene TRBJ1-5; TRBD1 aligns across 9 bases. V shed 5 bases and J 5 bases; nucleotides not matched to a gene: 7. The germline V gene has CDR1 MDHEN and CDR2 SYDVKM. This CDR3 is built from 15 residues. CDR3 bases: TGTGCCAGCAGTCTCACAGGGGGCCGACATCAGCCCCAGCATTTT. Its protein product is CASSLTGGRHQPQHF.

This clonotype occurred a few times. This chain connects TRBV4-1 to TRBJ1-4; 7 nucleotides line up with TRBD1. The ends lost 2 bases at V and 5 bases at J; junction bases unmatched: 5. This CDR3 spans 15 amino acids. Germline values: CDR1 MGHRA, CDR2 YSYEKL. The CDR3: CASSQSQGGNEKLFF. The CDR3 DNA sequence: TGCGCCAGCAGCCAATCCCAGGGGGGGAATGAAAAACTGTTTTTT.

This clonotype has ten or more counts. The rearrangement uses TRBV20-1 and TRBJ2-5; 7 bases are a match to TRBD1. CDR1 and CDR2 from the germline V gene are DFQATT and SNEGSKA (reference sequence). The CDR3 is made up of 16 amino acids. V was pared by 0 bases and J by 2 bases, with 9 bases of the junction left unmatched. CDR3 in amino acids: CSARDSWDSLQETQYF. The CDR3 DNA follows: TGCAGTGCTAGAGATAGTTGGGACAGCTTACAAGAGACCCAGTACTTC.

This clonotype was observed at least ten times. This rearrangement joins TRBV28 to TRBJ1-6; TRBD1 might be the D (5 bases). The V and J ends lost 7 bases and 9 bases respectively, with 13 bases between them. Per the germline V gene, CDR1 is MDHEN and CDR2 is SYDVKM. The CDR3 spans 13 residues. This CDR3 reads CASKGLWSSPLHF. CDR3 nucleotide sequence: TGTGCCAGCAAGGGGCTGTGGAGTTCACCCCTCCACTTT.

As regards this clonotype: This may stem from a read error, because a much larger clone lies one nucleotide away. The chain recombines TRBV12-3 or TRBV12-4 with TRBJ2-3; 13 nucleotides align to TRBD2. CDR3 length: 18 amino acids. CDR3 DNA: TGTACCAGCAGTTCGAGGCCCGGACTAGCGGGAGGCACAGATACGCAGTATTTT. This gives the protein CTSSSRPGLAGGTDTQYF.

In this sample, this clonotype turned up many times. A read error may produce the germline difference seen at one junction end. The CDR3 nucleotides are TGCAGTGCTCGAGAGGATGAGCAGTTCTTC. Its translation: CSAREDEQFF. The chain joins TRBV20-1 to TRBJ2-1; D is undetermined. The germline V gene has CDR1 DFQATT and CDR2 SNEGSKA (reference sequence). The CDR3 sequence is 10 residues long.

This sequence joins TRBV4-1 and TRBJ2-7, with D perhaps assigned TRBD1 or TRBD2 (5 bases each). Germline loops: CDR1 MGHRA, CDR2 YSYEKL. The CDR3 consists of 17 residues. Trimming pared 3 bases from V and 3 bases from J, leaving 21 bases between. CDR3 sequence (DNA): TGCGCCAGCAGCCATCTCAGAGGGACCGGAATAAACTACGAGCAGTACTTC. Its protein product is CASSHLRGTGINYEQYF.